The 32 T cell receptor beta chains below were found in one sample sequenced in a study of CD8 T cells in Susac syndrome. A quantity of about 0.5 to 1 ug RNA underwent reverse transcription using random hexamers. TCRdb passed the immunoSEQ multiplex PCR reads through MiXCR, listing each CDR3 protein once. The sample lists roughly 220,000 distinct CDR3 sequences, approximately 94% seen once, with 0.15% to 0.2% in the top ten. What was sequenced was CD4+ T cells from PBMCs. Source of these receptors: a human donor with Susac syndrome.

The chain employs TRBV15 and TRBJ1-1; 10 nucleotides line up with TRBD1. Looked up from germline, CDR1 is LNHNV and CDR2 is YYDKDF (reference sequence). There are 16 residues in the CDR3. The J segment lost 7 bases and the V segment lost 0 bases, leaving 8 bases of the junction unmatched. The CDR3 is CATSRDLVTGGIEAFF. The CDR3 nucleotides are TGTGCCACCAGCAGAGACCTTGTGACAGGGGGCATTGAAGCTTTCTTT.

The rearrangement links TRBV30 to TRBJ2-7, with 8 bases that match TRBD1. Germline CDR1 reads GTSNPN; CDR2 reads SVGIG (reference sequence). This CDR3 contains 15 residues. V lost 0 bases to trimming and J lost 2 bases; unmatched junction nucleotides: 6. CDR3 bases: TGTGCCTGGAGTGTAACGACAGGGGTGACCTACGAGCAGTACTTC. Translated: CAWSVTTGVTYEQYF.

The V gene is TRBV7-2, the J gene TRBJ2-7; TRBD2 agrees at 10 bases. Germline CDR1 and CDR2: SGHTA and FQGNSA. The CDR3 sequence is 17 residues long. Trimming cost V 4 bases and J 4 bases; bases outside gene matches: 13. CDR3 in DNA: TGTGCCAGCAGCTCCAGGGGACTAGCGTCTCCTTTGTACGAGCAGTACTTC. Its protein product is CASSSRGLASPLYEQYF.

The V gene is TRBV20-1, the J gene TRBJ2-3; D call uncertain. The V and J ends lost 2 bases and 6 bases respectively, with 15 bases between them. CDR1 and CDR2 (germline): DFQATT, SNEGSKA (reference sequence). The CDR3 is made up of 14 amino acids. CDR3 DNA sequence: TGCAGTGCTAGAACCGATGGAGTGGCGGATACGCAGTATTTT. As protein: CSARTDGVADTQYF.

The chain uses TRBV18 and TRBJ1-1; D may be TRBD1 (6 bases). The germline gives CDR1 KGHSH, CDR2 LQKENI. This CDR3 region has 14 residues. Trimming shortened V by 5 bases and J by 0 bases, and 10 bases separated the two germline ends. Here the CDR3 reads CASSSQGMNTEAFF. The CDR3 nucleotides read TGTGCCAGCTCATCCCAGGGGATGAACACTGAAGCTTTCTTT.

This rearrangement joins TRBV4-1 to TRBJ1-1, with D unclear. V was clipped by 0 bases and J by 1 base, with 9 bases between them. CDR1 and CDR2 from the germline V gene are MGHRA and YSYEKL. The CDR3 spans 15 residues. CDR3 sequence: CASSQESVQNTEAFF. The CDR3 coding sequence is TGCGCCAGCAGCCAAGAATCAGTACAGAACACTGAAGCTTTCTTT.

The V gene is TRBV4-3, the J gene TRBJ2-4; D is ambiguous. The CDR3 spans 15 residues. Trimming removed 0 bases from V and 4 bases from J, with 10 bases in between. Germline V gives CDR1 LGHNA, CDR2 YSLEER. In DNA form, the CDR3 reads TGCGCCAGCAGCCAAGATACACAGAAAAAAAACATTCAGTACTTC. This encodes CASSQDTQKKNIQYF.

This chain uses TRBV29-1 with TRBJ1-2, with a weak D call TRBD1 (5 bases). CDR1 is SQVTM, CDR2 ANQGSEA, per germline. V lost 0 bases and J 4 bases, leaving 9 bases between the germline ends. This CDR3 spans 13 amino acids. CDR3 amino acids: CSVEDQGTYGYTF. Written as DNA, the CDR3 is TGCAGCGTTGAAGATCAGGGTACCTATGGCTACACCTTC.

The V and J genes are TRBV5-1 and TRBJ1-1; weak D call: TRBD1 (6 bases). The V gene's germline CDR1 is SGHRS and CDR2 YFSETQ. V gave up 4 bases and J gave up 6 bases, with 13 bases separating them. This CDR3 has 13 residues. The CDR3 is CASSPGTTAEAFF. For the CDR3, the DNA is TGCGCCAGCAGCCCCGGGACAACCGCTGAAGCTTTCTTT.

This clonotype was seen only once. The V and J genes are TRBV7-2 and TRBJ1-1; D ambiguous. Trimming shortened V by 3 bases and J by 1 base, and 9 bases separated the two germline ends. The CDR3 runs 14 residues. Per germline, CDR1 SGHTA and CDR2 FQGNSA. The CDR3 coding sequence is TGTGCCAGCAGCTTTCAAACGGGGAACACTGAAGCTTTCTTT. This encodes CASSFQTGNTEAFF. Combining the CDR3 with reference TRBV7-2 and TRBJ1-1 gives the whole variable domain GAGVSQSPSNKVTEKGKDVELRCDPISGHTALYWYRQSLGQGLEFLIYFQGNSAPDKSGLPSDRFSAERTGGSVSTLTIQRTQQEDSAVYLCASSFQTGNTEAFFGQGTRLTVV.

J is TRBJ2-3 and V is TRBV4-3; no clear D. The ends were cut back, 4 bases at V and 0 bases at J, with 5 bases in the middle. CDR3 length: 13 amino acids. Germline V gives CDR1 LGHNA, CDR2 YSLEER. CDR3 in DNA: TGCGCCAGCAGCCGTACTAGCACAGATACGCAGTATTTT. It encodes CASSRTSTDTQYF.

The chain carries TRBV6-2 or TRBV6-3 and TRBJ2-5; no definite D call. CDR1 and CDR2 (germline): MNHEY, SVGEGT. V was trimmed by 6 bases and J by 4 bases, leaving 12 bases between them. This CDR3 is built from 13 residues. The CDR3 region has the DNA TGTGCCAGCAGCAAGGAGTCAAGAGAGACCCAGTACTTC. It is translated as CASSKESRETQYF.

In this sample, this clonotype turned up once. The rearrangement links TRBV12-3 or TRBV12-4 to TRBJ2-5, with D maybe TRBD1 (5 bases). Trimming pared 6 bases from V and 5 bases from J, leaving 16 bases between. This CDR3 spans 14 amino acids. CDR3 bases: TGTGCCAGCAGATCAGACAGCAAACCCGAGACCCAGTACTTC. As protein: CASRSDSKPETQYF.

The chain employs TRBV27 and TRBJ2-3; TRBD1 matches at 7 bases. Looked up from germline, CDR1 is MNHEY and CDR2 is SMNVEV (reference sequence). The length of the CDR3 is 16 residues. After removal of 5 bases from V and 0 bases from J, the junction contained 8 bases not matched to a gene. CDR3 DNA sequence: TGTGCCAGCAGTCTCCTGACAGGGCTAAGCACAGATACGCAGTATTTT. Residues: CASSLLTGLSTDTQYF.

The rearrangement links TRBV29-1 to TRBJ1-5, with 10 bases identical to TRBD1. Germline V gene data show CDR1 as SQVTM and CDR2 as ANQGSEA. V was pared by 1 base and J by 6 bases, with 6 bases of the junction left unmatched. This CDR3 has 15 residues. The CDR3 bases are TGCAGCGTTGAAGTTCGGGACAGGGGAGGTCAGCCCCAGCATTTT. Translation gives CSVEVRDRGGQPQHF.

About this clonotype: The conserved phenylalanine or tryptophan is not found at the CDR3 terminus, so this likely reflects a read error. For the CDR3, the DNA is TGTGCCAGCAGTTTAAGGAAGGGGCTTGACTATGGCTACACCCTC. Its translation: CASSLRKGLDYGYTL. The chain links TRBV27 to TRBJ1-2, with TRBD1 as a possible D gene (5 bases). The V gene's germline CDR1 is MNHEY and CDR2 SMNVEV (reference sequence). V lost 2 bases and J lost 3, with 13 bases in between. The CDR3 spans 15 residues.

The chain employs TRBV29-1 and TRBJ1-3, with 9 bases lining up with TRBD1. Germline loops: CDR1 SQVTM, CDR2 ANQGSEA. V lost 1 base to trimming and J lost 4 bases; unmatched junction nucleotides: 5. This CDR3 spans 15 amino acids. Here the CDR3 DNA reads TGCAGCGTTGAAGCTGGGACAGGGATAGGAAACACCATATATTTT. Its protein is CSVEAGTGIGNTIYF.

The V call is TRBV15, the J call TRBJ1-2; D is uncertain. CDR1 is LNHNV and CDR2 is YYDKDF in the germline V gene (reference sequence). Trimming pared 0 bases from V and 7 bases from J, leaving 18 bases between. The CDR3 runs 16 residues. This CDR3 reads CATSRDWGGRRGGYTF. CDR3 nucleotide sequence: TGTGCCACCAGCAGAGATTGGGGAGGGCGTCGAGGTGGCTACACCTTC. Variable domain in full (rest from reference TRBV15 and TRBJ1-2): DAMVIQNPRYQVTQFGKPVTLSCSQTLNHNVMYWYQQKSSQAPKLLFHYYDKDFNNEADTPDNFQSRRPNTSFCFLDIRSPGLGDTAMYLCATSRDWGGRRGGYTFGSGTRLTVV.

This chain connects TRBV5-6 to TRBJ2-2, with D unclear. The V gene lost 4 bases and the J gene lost 7 bases, with 17 bases spanning the gap. The germline CDR1 and CDR2 sequences are SGHDT and YYEEEE. CDR3 length equals 15 residues. The CDR3 sequence is CASSPAASPGGELFF. CDR3 in DNA: TGTGCCAGCAGCCCCGCGGCTAGTCCAGGCGGGGAGCTGTTTTTT.

The rearrangement uses TRBV29-1 and TRBJ2-5; tentatively, D is TRBD1 (6 bases). Trimming stripped 6 bases from V and 1 base from J, with 9 bases between. Germline V CDR1 and CDR2: SQVTM, ANQGSEA. The CDR3 is 12 residues long. CDR3 bases: TGCAGCGTAGGACAGTTCCAAGAGACCCAGTACTTC. This sequence encodes CSVGQFQETQYF.

The chain links TRBV18 to TRBJ2-7, with D perhaps given as TRBD1 or TRBD2 (5 bases each). CDR1 and CDR2 from the germline V gene are KGHSH and LQKENI. This CDR3 is built from 15 residues. Trimming left V 3 bases short and J 0 bases short, with 12 bases between. CDR3 protein: CASSPGTGSSYEQYF. The CDR3 DNA reads TGTGCCAGCTCACCCGGGACGGGAAGCTCCTACGAGCAGTACTTC.

The rearrangement links TRBV6-5 to TRBJ2-7; D gene uncertain. The CDR3 is made up of 15 amino acids. The V gene lost 7 bases and the J gene lost 7 bases, with 23 bases spanning the gap. CDR1 MNHEY and CDR2 SVGAGI come from the germline V gene. CDR3: CASTPGRTASGEQYF. CDR3 nucleotides: TGTGCCAGCACCCCCGGACGGACGGCCTCTGGTGAGCAGTACTTC.

The V call is TRBV20-1, the J call TRBJ1-1; the D is unclear. Deletions cut 3 bases from V and 0 bases from J, with 8 bases between. CDR1 is DFQATT and CDR2 is SNEGSKA in the germline V gene (reference sequence). The CDR3 extends over 13 amino acids. The CDR3 sequence is CSASPDLNTEAFF. In DNA form, the CDR3 reads TGCAGTGCTAGTCCCGACCTGAACACTGAAGCTTTCTTT.

The chain uses TRBV6-1 and TRBJ2-5; 8 bases are shared with TRBD1. The germline V gene encodes CDR1 MNHNS and CDR2 SASEGT. J gave up 4 bases and V 5 bases, and 9 bases lay outside the gene matches. This CDR3 contains 15 residues. CDR3 nucleotides: TGTGCCAGCAGTAGAACAGGGGGATTAGGAGAGACCCAGTACTTC. This translates into CASSRTGGLGETQYF.

This chain uses TRBV30 with TRBJ2-1; 9 bases align to TRBD2. This CDR3 is 16 amino acids long. Germline V gives CDR1 GTSNPN, CDR2 SVGIG (reference sequence). J was trimmed by 6 bases and V by 5 bases; bases with no gene match: 14. The CDR3 DNA follows: TGTGCCTGGGGAGGACAAGGGCTAGCGGGGTTCAATGAGCAGTTCTTC. Amino acid sequence: CAWGGQGLAGFNEQFF.

The chain is built from TRBV10-1 and TRBJ2-3; 7 bases are shared with TRBD1. This CDR3 has 16 residues. Germline values: CDR1 WNHNN, CDR2 SYGVQD (reference sequence). The trim removed 3 bases at V and 0 bases at J, leaving 6 bases unmatched. CDR3 loop: CASSDPQGSSTDTQYF. CDR3 bases: TGCGCCAGCAGTGACCCACAGGGGTCTAGCACAGATACGCAGTATTTT.

J is TRBJ2-7 and V is TRBV5-1, with 12 bases that match TRBD2. Unmatched junction bases numbered 3, after V lost 2 bases and J lost 3 bases. This CDR3 is built from 15 residues. The germline CDR1 and CDR2 sequences are SGHRS and YFSETQ. CDR3 in DNA: TGCGCCAGCAGCTTACTAGCGGGGGGTATCTACGAGCAGTACTTC. Residues: CASSLLAGGIYEQYF.

This rearrangement joins TRBV5-1 to TRBJ2-3; 12 bases match TRBD2. The CDR3 runs 17 residues. Germline V gene sequence: CDR1 SGHRS, CDR2 YFSETQ. V shed 0 bases, J shed 6 bases, and the junction held 8 bases outside the gene matches. In DNA form, the CDR3 reads TGCGCCAGCAGCTTGGCAACTAGCGGGGGGACAACCGATACGCAGTATTTT. It codes for CASSLATSGGTTDTQYF.

V and J are TRBV20-1 and TRBJ1-4, with a possible D match to TRBD1 (5 bases). Germline V gives CDR1 DFQATT, CDR2 SNEGSKA (reference sequence). V lost 2 bases and J 2 bases, leaving 12 bases between the germline ends. The CDR3 is made up of 15 amino acids. CDR3 protein: CSARNGAGTNEKLFF. DNA for the CDR3: TGCAGTGCTAGAAATGGGGCTGGCACTAATGAAAAACTGTTTTTT.

This rearrangement joins TRBV7-3 to TRBJ2-1; D may be TRBD1 or TRBD2 (6 bases each). In germline, CDR1 is SGHTA, CDR2 FQGTGA. The CDR3 contains 14 residues. V lost 4 bases and J 7 bases, leaving 14 bases between the germline ends. CDR3 nucleotides: TGTGCCAGCAGCTCGGGGGCCGCGAGTAATGAGCAGTTCTTC. Residues: CASSSGAASNEQFF.

This sequence joins TRBV20-1 and TRBJ2-5; D is ambiguous. The CDR3 extends over 11 amino acids. Trimming stripped 5 bases from V and 5 bases from J, with 9 bases between. Germline CDR1 is DFQATT and CDR2 is SNEGSKA (reference sequence). CDR3 amino acids: CSASMAETQYF. CDR3 DNA sequence: TGCAGTGCTTCCATGGCGGAGACCCAGTACTTC.

This chain connects TRBV5-1 to TRBJ2-5, with D perhaps TRBD2 (5 bases). Germline V gene sequence: CDR1 SGHRS, CDR2 YFSETQ. The CDR3 contains 15 residues. V was clipped by 0 bases and J by 5 bases, with 14 bases between them. The chain's CDR3 is CASSLVGSAGETQYF. The CDR3 bases are TGCGCCAGCAGCTTGGTGGGGAGCGCTGGGGAGACCCAGTACTTC.